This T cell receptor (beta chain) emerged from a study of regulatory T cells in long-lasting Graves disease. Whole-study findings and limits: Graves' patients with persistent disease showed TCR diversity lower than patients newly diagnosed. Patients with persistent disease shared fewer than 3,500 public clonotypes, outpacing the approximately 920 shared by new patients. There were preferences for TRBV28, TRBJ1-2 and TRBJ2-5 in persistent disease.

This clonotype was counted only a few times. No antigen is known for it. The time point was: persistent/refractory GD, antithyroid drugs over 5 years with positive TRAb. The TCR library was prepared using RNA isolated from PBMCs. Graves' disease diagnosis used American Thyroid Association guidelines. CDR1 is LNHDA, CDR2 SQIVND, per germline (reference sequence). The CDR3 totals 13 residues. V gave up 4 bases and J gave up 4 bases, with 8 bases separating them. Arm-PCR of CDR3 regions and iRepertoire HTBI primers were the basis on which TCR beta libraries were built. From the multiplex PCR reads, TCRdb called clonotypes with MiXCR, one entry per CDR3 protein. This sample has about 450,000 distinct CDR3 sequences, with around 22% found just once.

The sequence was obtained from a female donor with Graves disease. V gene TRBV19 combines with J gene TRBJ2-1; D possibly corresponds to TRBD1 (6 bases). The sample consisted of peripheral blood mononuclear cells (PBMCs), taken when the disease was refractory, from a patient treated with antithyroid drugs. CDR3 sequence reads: CASSTGEYNEQFF. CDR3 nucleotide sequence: TGTGCCAGTAGTACAGGGGAATACAATGAGCAGTTCTTC.